The 25 T cell receptor beta chains below all came from one sample that was sequenced in a study of blood T cell repertoires in COVID-19. The repertoire was sequenced with immunoSEQ multiplex PCR; TCRdb's copy has only in-frame clones and lacks some. The sample carries about 250,000 clones, about 87% recorded once. The sample taken for sequencing was PBMCs or T cells enriched from blood (not recorded which). Every receptor here comes from a woman aged 45-59 years who had recovered from COVID-19.

CDR3: CASRATQGLNEQFF. DNA for the CDR3: TGTGCCAGCAGGGCTACACAGGGTTTGAATGAGCAGTTCTTC. The chain combines TRBV2 with TRBJ2-1, with TRBD1 as a possible D gene (6 bases). The CDR3 has 14 residues. Germline CDR1 reads SNHLY; CDR2 reads FYNNEI. V lost 6 bases, J lost 7 bases, and 16 bases lay in between.

The chain links TRBV30 to TRBJ1-1; D not resolved. Trimming removed 3 bases from V and 0 bases from J, with 11 bases in between. Germline-derived CDR1 and CDR2 are GTSNPN and SVGIG (reference sequence). There are 14 residues in the CDR3. CDR3 in DNA: TGTGCCTGGAGGGGAGGGCTCATGAACACTGAAGCTTTCTTT. Translated, it gives CAWRGGLMNTEAFF.

This clone was counted a few times. This sequence joins TRBV29-1 and TRBJ1-2; 12 bases line up with TRBD1. CDR1 and CDR2 (germline): SQVTM, ANQGSEA. The V segment lost 2 bases and the J segment 8 bases; nucleotides outside the gene matches: 3. The CDR3 spans 13 residues. CDR3: CSVERDRGRGYTF. The CDR3 region has the DNA TGCAGCGTTGAAAGGGACAGGGGGCGAGGCTACACCTTC.

This sequence joins TRBV7-2 and TRBJ1-6, with 7 bases aligning to TRBD1. The CDR3 covers 14 residues. V was pared by 1 base and J by 10 bases, with 4 bases of the junction left unmatched. CDR1 is SGHTA, CDR2 FQGNSA, per germline. CDR3 coding DNA: TGTGCCAGCAGCTTAGACAGGGGCGGGTCACCCCTCCACTTT. Its protein product is CASSLDRGGSPLHF. The whole variable domain, filled in from reference TRBV7-2 and TRBJ1-6, reads GAGVSQSPSNKVTEKGKDVELRCDPISGHTALYWYRQSLGQGLEFLIYFQGNSAPDKSGLPSDRFSAERTGGSVSTLTIQRTQQEDSAVYLCASSLDRGGSPLHFGNGTRLTVT.

The rearrangement links TRBV4-3 to TRBJ2-1; tentatively, D is TRBD1 (5 bases). This CDR3 has 14 amino acids. The germline CDR1 and CDR2 sequences are LGHNA and YSLEER. V lost 1 base and J lost 10, with 14 bases in between. CDR3 in DNA: TGCGCCAGCAGCCAAGGAGGAAGGGGTAGGGAGCAGTTCTTC. This gives the protein CASSQGGRGREQFF.

The gene calls are TRBV3-1 (or the pseudogene TRBV3-2) and TRBJ1-4; TRBD1 might be the D (6 bases). The germline CDR1 and CDR2 sequences are LGHDT and YNNKEL (reference sequence). This CDR3 is built from 15 residues. V was shortened by 2 bases and J by 2 bases, with 9 bases between the two germline ends. CDR3 in DNA: TGTGCCAGCAGCCAACGTGGACAGACTAATGAAAAACTGTTTTTT. Its translation: CASSQRGQTNEKLFF.

The chain uses TRBV28 and TRBJ2-5, with D perhaps TRBD1 (6 bases). This CDR3 comprises 15 residues. Trimming left V 4 bases short and J 2 bases short, with 14 bases between. The germline V gene encodes CDR1 MDHEN and CDR2 SYDVKM. CDR3 loop: CASSSHRDTQETQYF. CDR3 in DNA: TGTGCCAGCAGTTCCCACCGGGACACTCAAGAGACCCAGTACTTC.

The rearrangement uses TRBV2 and TRBJ1-6; perhaps TRBD1 as D (6 bases). This CDR3 has 15 residues. V lost 4 bases and J 6 bases, leaving 13 bases between the germline ends. The germline CDR1 and CDR2 sequences are SNHLY and FYNNEI. The CDR3 nucleotides read TGTGCCAGCAGTGGGTGGGACACCCCTAATTCACCCCTCCACTTT. Amino acids: CASSGWDTPNSPLHF.

This clone has more than one count but fewer than ten. The chain joins TRBV15 to TRBJ1-2; 7 bases fit TRBD1. This CDR3 comprises 14 residues. From germline, CDR1 is LNHNV and CDR2 YYDKDF (reference sequence). Germline trimming cut 5 bases from V and 4 bases from J; bases unmatched to any gene: 7. CDR3 nucleotides: TGTGCCACCAGCGGACGGGACAGCACCTATGGCTACACCTTC. It codes for CATSGRDSTYGYTF.

With regard to this clone: One end of the junction is discordant with germline, which a read error may explain. The chain combines TRBV5-1 with TRBJ2-7; 7 nucleotides match TRBD2. Germline lookup yields CDR1 SGHRS and CDR2 YFSETQ. The CDR3 has 14 amino acids. CDR3 protein: CASSGGDRSNEQYF. CDR3 in DNA: TGCGCCAGCAGCGGGGGGGACCGCTCCAACGAGCAGTACTTC.

The chain employs TRBV7-8 and TRBJ2-7; 16 positions agree with TRBD2. The ends lost 5 bases at V and 7 bases at J; junction bases unmatched: 8. Per the germline V gene, CDR1 is SGHVS and CDR2 is FQNEAQ. The CDR3 has 16 amino acids. Written as DNA, the CDR3 is TGTGCCAGCAGCCCGGGGACTAGCGGGAGGGCATGGGAGCAGTACTTC. It encodes CASSPGTSGRAWEQYF.

The chain uses TRBV2 and TRBJ1-4; 7 bases align to TRBD1. V gave up 10 bases and J gave up 0 bases; unmatched junction bases: 5. Germline loops: CDR1 SNHLY, CDR2 FYNNEI. The CDR3 loop spans 14 amino acids. The CDR3: CATRQGATNEKLFF. Here the CDR3 DNA reads TGTGCCACCCGACAGGGAGCAACTAATGAAAAACTGTTTTTT.

This chain connects TRBV11-3 to TRBJ2-3, with TRBD1 matching over 10 bases. The ends lost 4 bases at V and 5 bases at J; junction bases unmatched: 6. Per germline, CDR1 SGHNT and CDR2 YENEEA. This CDR3 is 15 amino acids long. This CDR3 is CASSSTGGSGDTQYF. The CDR3 DNA follows: TGTGCCAGCAGCTCGACAGGGGGCTCCGGAGATACGCAGTATTTT.

The chain employs TRBV25-1 and TRBJ2-7; D unresolved. There are 13 residues in the CDR3. Germline V CDR1 and CDR2: MGHDK, SYGVNS. Trimming left V 1 base short and J 6 bases short, with 10 bases between. CDR3: CASSESPPFEQYF. The CDR3 bases are TGTGCCAGCAGTGAATCCCCTCCTTTCGAGCAGTACTTC.

The J gene is TRBJ1-4, the V gene TRBV28, with TRBD1 matching over 7 bases. Germline V gene data show CDR1 as MDHEN and CDR2 as SYDVKM. The CDR3 totals 16 residues. V lost 3 bases and J lost 4; bases outside the gene matches: 8. DNA of the CDR3: TGTGCCAGCAGTTTTGCAGGGGGTGGGGTTAATGAAAAACTGTTTTTT. Encoded protein: CASSFAGGGVNEKLFF.

The chain employs TRBV7-3 and TRBJ2-6; no reliable D call. Germline lookup yields CDR1 SGHTA and CDR2 FQGTGA. CDR3 length equals 16 residues. V gave up 4 bases and J gave up 1 base, with 11 bases separating them. CDR3 sequence reads: CASSSQSGSGANVLTF. DNA for the CDR3: TGTGCCAGCAGCTCCCAATCCGGGTCTGGGGCCAACGTCCTGACTTTC. The variable domain in full, completed from reference TRBV7-3 and TRBJ2-6, reads GAGVSQTPSNKVTEKGKYVELRCDPISGHTALYWYRQSLGQGPEFLIYFQGTGAADDSGLPNDRFFAVRPEGSVSTLKIQRTERGDSAVYLCASSSQSGSGANVLTFGAGSRLTVL.

The chain combines TRBV6-2 or TRBV6-3 with TRBJ2-3, with a possible D match to TRBD2 (5 bases). CDR1 and CDR2 from the germline V gene are MNHEY and SVGEGT. Between the trimmed V and J ends, which lost 3 bases and 4 bases, there was a span of 14 bases. This CDR3 has 15 amino acids. In DNA form, the CDR3 reads TGTGCCAGCAGTTATACGGGATCGGGGTCAGATACGCAGTATTTT. Translating it yields CASSYTGSGSDTQYF.

This chain connects TRBV7-6 to TRBJ2-1; D is possibly TRBD2 (5 bases). Germline assignment: CDR1 SGHVS and CDR2 FNYEAQ. CDR3 length: 17 residues. Trimming removed 1 base at V and 2 bases at J, with 15 bases between. The CDR3 region has the DNA TGTGCCAGCAGCTTAGTACCGGGAACCAAAACCTACAATGAGCAGTTCTTC. This translates into CASSLVPGTKTYNEQFF.

V usage is TRBV4-1 and J usage is TRBJ2-1; 9 bases align to TRBD2. CDR3 length: 18 amino acids. V lost 6 bases, J lost 8 bases, and 20 bases stayed unmatched. CDR1 and CDR2 (germline): MGHRA, YSYEKL. In DNA form, the CDR3 reads TGCGCCAGCAGTCCACCTACCCAAGCGGGAGGAATTTTCGATGAGCAGTTCTTC. It yields the protein CASSPPTQAGGIFDEQFF.

V is TRBV19 and J is TRBJ2-2, with 11 bases fitting TRBD2. The length of the CDR3 is 17 residues. Germline V gene sequence: CDR1 LNHDA, CDR2 SQIVND (reference sequence). V shed 3 bases and J 9 bases; nucleotides not matched to a gene: 12. In nucleotides, the CDR3 is TGTGCCAGTAGTATGCGTTTAGCGGGAGGGCCCGGCTGGGAGCTGTTTTTT. This encodes CASSMRLAGGPGWELFF. Using reference TRBV19 and TRBJ2-2 for the parts outside the CDR3, the full variable domain is DGGITQSPKYLFRKEGQNVTLSCEQNLNHDAMYWYRQDPGQGLRLIYYSQIVNDFQKGDIAEGYSVSREKKESFPLTVTSAQKNPTAFYLCASSMRLAGGPGWELFFGEGSRLTVL.

As DNA, the CDR3 is TGTGCCAGTAGTATAGTAGTCACCGGGGTAGATACGCAGTATTTT. This encodes CASSIVVTGVDTQYF. The rearrangement uses TRBV19 and TRBJ2-3; perhaps TRBD2 as D (5 bases). The V gene lost 1 base and the J gene lost 5 bases, with 13 bases spanning the gap. CDR3 length: 15 amino acids. Germline CDR1 is LNHDA and CDR2 is SQIVND (reference sequence).

The chain employs TRBV4-3 and TRBJ2-1; 11 bases fit TRBD2. V shed 3 bases, J shed 5 bases, and the junction held 3 bases outside the gene matches. CDR1 is LGHNA, CDR2 YSLEER, per germline. This CDR3 spans 15 amino acids. The CDR3 DNA is TGCGCCAGCAGCCAGACTAGCGGGAATAACAATGAGCAGTTCTTC. Translating gives CASSQTSGNNNEQFF.

The chain employs TRBV27 and TRBJ1-1; D is perhaps TRBD1 (6 bases). Germline assignment: CDR1 MNHEY and CDR2 SMNVEV (reference sequence). CDR3 size: 14 residues. Trimming took 5 bases from V and 1 from J, leaving 11 bases between them. The CDR3 region is CASSTRTANTEAFF. In nucleotides, the CDR3 is TGTGCCAGCAGTACTCGGACAGCGAACACTGAAGCTTTCTTT.

This chain uses TRBV7-3 with TRBJ2-7; D is possibly TRBD2 (5 bases). This CDR3 has 13 residues. Trimming took off 2 bases at V and 6 bases at J, with 11 bases between the two ends. Germline-derived CDR1 and CDR2 are SGHTA and FQGTGA. The CDR3 region is CASSLVGGGEQYF. Here the CDR3 DNA reads TGTGCCAGCAGCTTAGTTGGAGGCGGCGAGCAGTACTTC.

The rearrangement joins TRBV30 to TRBJ2-7; 9 nucleotides match TRBD2. The germline gives CDR1 GTSNPN, CDR2 SVGIG (reference sequence). The J segment lost 3 bases and the V segment lost 3 bases, leaving 6 bases of the junction unmatched. This CDR3 is built from 14 residues. The CDR3 DNA reads TGTGCCTGGAGACCCGGACTAGCGCACTACGAGCAGTACTTC. Its protein product is CAWRPGLAHYEQYF.